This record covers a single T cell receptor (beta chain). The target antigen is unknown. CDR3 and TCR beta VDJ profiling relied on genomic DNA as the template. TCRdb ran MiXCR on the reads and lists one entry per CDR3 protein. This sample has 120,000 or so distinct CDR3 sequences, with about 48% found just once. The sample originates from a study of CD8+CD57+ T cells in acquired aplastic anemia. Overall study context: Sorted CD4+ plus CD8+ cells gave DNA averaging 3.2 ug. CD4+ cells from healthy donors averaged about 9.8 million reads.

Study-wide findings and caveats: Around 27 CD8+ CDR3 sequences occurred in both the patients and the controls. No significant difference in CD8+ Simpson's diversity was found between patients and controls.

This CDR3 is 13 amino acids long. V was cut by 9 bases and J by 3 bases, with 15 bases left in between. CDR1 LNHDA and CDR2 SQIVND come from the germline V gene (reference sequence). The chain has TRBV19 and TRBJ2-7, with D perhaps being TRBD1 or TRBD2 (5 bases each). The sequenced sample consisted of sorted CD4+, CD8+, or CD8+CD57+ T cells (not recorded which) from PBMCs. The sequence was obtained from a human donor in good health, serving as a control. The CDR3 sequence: CASSWGTDYEQYF. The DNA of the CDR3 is TGTGCCAGCAGTTGGGGGACGGACTACGAGCAGTACTTC.